One T cell receptor (beta chain) is described in this entry. The V end lost 5 bases, the J end lost 2 bases, and 6 bases lay between the germline ends. Germline CDR1 SGHTA, CDR2 FQGNSA. This CDR3 is 13 amino acids long. This entry is derived from a study of blood T cells in healthy people across ages. A sample-barcoded 5' primer and a J-beta primer mix were used in a second PCR of roughly 7 to 11 cycles. From the 5' RACE reads, TCRdb called clonotypes with MiXCR, one entry per CDR3 protein. This sample has about 970,000 distinct CDR3 sequences, with approximately 50% found just once. The source material was blood. The chain combines TRBV7-2 with TRBJ2-2; no clear D. This TCR derives from an older woman in good health. The DNA of the CDR3 is TGTGCCAGCAGCGACACAAACACCGGGGAGCTGTTTTTT. This sequence encodes CASSDTNTGELFF.